The 16 T cell receptor beta chains below come from one sample, sequenced in a study of spatial heterogeneity in lung cancer. TCRdb reprocessed the 5' RACE reads with MiXCR, giving one entry per CDR3 protein. The table lists about 45,000 distinct CDR3 sequences, approximately 6.3% of them singletons. As to time point: sample taken at primary tumor resection. The sample was PBMCs, taken at surgery. Receptor source: a female donor with early-stage non-small cell lung cancer.

This clonotype was seen a handful of times. The rearrangement uses TRBV7-6 and TRBJ2-7; 9 nucleotides match TRBD2. This CDR3 contains 16 residues. Germline lookup yields CDR1 SGHVS and CDR2 FNYEAQ. The V gene end was trimmed by 5 bases and the J gene end by 0 bases; junction bases not matched to a gene: 8. CDR3 residues: CASSPGAGGLSYEQYF. The DNA of the CDR3 is TGTGCCAGCAGCCCAGGAGCGGGGGGCCTCTCCTACGAGCAGTACTTC.

This clonotype was detected many times. V is TRBV5-1 and J is TRBJ1-5, with D tentatively TRBD1 (5 bases). This CDR3 has 15 residues. Trimming removed 4 bases at V and 4 bases at J, with 15 bases between. CDR1 and CDR2 (germline): SGHRS, YFSETQ. The CDR3 DNA sequence: TGCGCCAGCAGCCTAGGAGGGGTCAAGAATCAGCCCCAGCATTTT. The encoded protein is CASSLGGVKNQPQHF.

This clonotype was seen many times. This chain joins TRBV11-2 and TRBJ1-1; D not certain. The CDR3 length is 13 residues. V lost 5 bases, J lost 5 bases, and 12 bases lay in between. Germline V gives CDR1 SGHAT, CDR2 FQNNGV. The DNA for the CDR3 is TGTGCCAGCAGCCCCCGATCGGAGACTGAAGCTTTCTTT. This translates into CASSPRSETEAFF.

This clonotype was seen repeatedly, ten times or more. This CDR3 reads CASSSRREETQYF. In nucleotides, the CDR3 is TGTGCCAGCAGCTCCCGGAGGGAGGAGACCCAGTACTTC. The gene calls are TRBV7-9 and TRBJ2-5; D is possibly TRBD2 (6 bases). The CDR3 runs 13 residues. Germline lookup yields CDR1 SEHNR and CDR2 FQNEAQ (reference sequence). V was pared by 4 bases and J by 5 bases, with 11 bases between.

This clonotype showed up just a few times. This rearrangement joins TRBV20-1 to TRBJ2-3; D might be TRBD1 (6 bases). This CDR3 comprises 14 residues. The V and J ends lost 1 base and 5 bases respectively, with 13 bases between them. Germline values: CDR1 DFQATT, CDR2 SNEGSKA (reference sequence). CDR3: CSARGTPRGDTQYF. Written as DNA, the CDR3 is TGCAGTGCTAGAGGGACACCCAGGGGAGATACGCAGTATTTT.

This clonotype has ten or more counts. The chain carries TRBV7-3 and TRBJ2-2, with 8 positions matching TRBD1. Looked up from germline, CDR1 is SGHTA and CDR2 is FQGTGA. CDR3 length: 15 residues. Trimming removed 4 bases from V and 7 bases from J; junction bases left unmatched: 8. The CDR3 DNA is TGTGCCAGCAGCTCCCGACAGGGGTGGGGCGGGGAGCTGTTTTTT. This translates into CASSSRQGWGGELFF.

This clonotype was recorded at least ten times. V and J are TRBV25-1 and TRBJ2-1, with TRBD1 matching 9 bases. Germline V gives CDR1 MGHDK, CDR2 SYGVNS. The CDR3 is 16 amino acids. The V gene end was trimmed by 0 bases and the J gene end by 4 bases; junction bases not matched to a gene: 4. CDR3 residues: CASSEYGDRAYNEQFF. DNA for the CDR3: TGTGCCAGCAGTGAATATGGGGACAGGGCTTACAATGAGCAGTTCTTC.

This clonotype showed up just a few times. V and J are TRBV20-1 and TRBJ2-7; 7 nucleotides agree with TRBD1. The CDR3 totals 15 residues. Germline loops: CDR1 DFQATT, CDR2 SNEGSKA (reference sequence). Unmatched junction bases numbered 8, after V lost 3 bases and J lost 0 bases. For the CDR3, the DNA is TGCAGTGCTAGCCTCCGGGACAGAGGCTCCTACGAGCAGTACTTC. It yields the protein CSASLRDRGSYEQYF.

This clonotype showed up just a few times. CDR3 DNA: TGTGCCAGCTCACCGCCCGGGACTAGGCAGAATGAGCAGTTCTTC. This encodes CASSPPGTRQNEQFF. The J gene is TRBJ2-1, the V gene TRBV18; 8 nucleotides align to TRBD2. J was trimmed by 7 bases and V by 3 bases; bases with no gene match: 8. The CDR3 has 15 amino acids. Germline lookup yields CDR1 KGHSH and CDR2 LQKENI.

This clonotype came up a few times. The chain employs TRBV6-6 and TRBJ1-5, with D tentatively TRBD1 (6 bases). V was cut by 2 bases and J by 2 bases, with 13 bases left in between. This CDR3 contains 16 residues. The germline V gene has CDR1 MNHNY and CDR2 SVGAGI (reference sequence). In nucleotides, the CDR3 is TGTGCCAGCAGTTACAAGATTCGACAGGGCAATCAGCCCCAGCATTTT. Its translation is CASSYKIRQGNQPQHF.

The table lists this clonotype with many counts. This sequence joins TRBV12-5 and TRBJ2-5; 8 bases agree with TRBD2. There are 16 residues in the CDR3. V trimming: 2 bases; J trimming: 9 bases; junction bases outside the gene matches: 14. Germline V CDR1 and CDR2: LGHNT, FRNRAP. Here the CDR3 DNA reads TGTGCTAGTGGTTTGTTCGGGACTAGATGGGAAGTAGCCCAGTACTTC. This codes for CASGLFGTRWEVAQYF.

In this sample, this clonotype turned up a few times. The chain has TRBV7-9 and TRBJ2-1; D is uncertain. V gave up 0 bases and J gave up 4 bases, with 1 base separating them. This CDR3 is 12 amino acids long. Germline V gives CDR1 SEHNR, CDR2 FQNEAQ (reference sequence). CDR3 coding DNA: TGTGCCAGCAGCTTAGCTTACAATGAGCAGTTCTTC. Its translation: CASSLAYNEQFF.

In its sample, this clonotype was seen many times. The chain couples TRBV15 to TRBJ1-1; D unresolved. This CDR3 contains 16 residues. V was clipped by 0 bases and J by 1 base, with 12 bases between them. Germline V CDR1 and CDR2: LNHNV, YYDKDF (reference sequence). CDR3 coding DNA: TGTGCCACCAGCAGAGAGAGGGTCCTGGGGAACACTGAAGCTTTCTTT. The encoded protein is CATSRERVLGNTEAFF.

The chain is built from TRBV16 and TRBJ2-7, with unresolved D. V was cut by 7 bases and J by 3 bases, with 19 bases left in between. From germline, CDR1 is KGHSY and CDR2 FQNENV. The CDR3 loop spans 15 amino acids. The CDR3, as DNA: TGTGCCAGCACCCCAAGTGTGGCAGTTGGCTACGAGCAGTACTTC. Amino acids: CASTPSVAVGYEQYF. Looking up the rest from reference TRBV16 and TRBJ2-7 gives the full variable domain: GEEVAQTPKHLVRGEGQKAKLYCAPIKGHSYVFWYQQVLKNEFKFLISFQNENVFDETGMPKERFSAKCLPNSPCSLEIQATKLEDSAVYFCASTPSVAVGYEQYFGPGTRLTVT.

Ten or more counts support this clonotype. This sequence joins TRBV7-9 and TRBJ2-1; TRBD2 agrees at 9 bases. Per the germline V gene, CDR1 is SEHNR and CDR2 is FQNEAQ (reference sequence). The CDR3 sequence is 13 residues long. This CDR3 reads CATPSGAYNEQFF. CDR3 sequence (DNA): TGTGCTACCCCTAGCGGGGCCTACAATGAGCAGTTCTTC.

This clonotype has at least ten counts. The gene calls are TRBV7-9 and TRBJ1-5; a possible D gene is TRBD1 (6 bases). The length of the CDR3 is 18 residues. Trimming removed 0 bases from V and 1 base from J, with 16 bases in between. The germline V gene encodes CDR1 SEHNR and CDR2 FQNEAQ (reference sequence). The CDR3 is CASSLALGGGRSNQPQHF. The CDR3 DNA reads TGTGCCAGCAGCTTAGCGCTAGGAGGGGGACGCAGCAATCAGCCCCAGCATTTT.